This T cell receptor beta chain stems from a study of cytomegalovirus exposure and HLA in healthy donors. As for the study in general: Earlier, almost 120 million unique TCR beta sequences were recovered from approximately 180 million T cells by an analysis. Study-level points and caveats: CMV serostatus stood as the only immune exposure information on hand.

Primers included in the PCR were 60 Vbeta and 13 Jbeta primers. Clones were sequenced by immunoSEQ multiplex PCR, and TCRdb holds only the in-frame ones, with some missing. The table includes around 150,000 clones, around 77% detected once. This clone came up a few times. What it binds is unknown. There are 17 residues in the CDR3. The V gene is TRBV21-1, the J gene TRBJ1-5; TRBD1 reflects the table's D call only, with no check against the DNA. TRBV21-1 corresponds to a pseudogene. The receptor was derived from a young man in good health. Sequenced: PBMCs. CDR3 region: CASTTGRHIYSNQPQHF. Written as DNA, the CDR3 is TGTGCCAGCACCACAGGGCGACACATCTATAGCAATCAGCCCCAGCATTTT.